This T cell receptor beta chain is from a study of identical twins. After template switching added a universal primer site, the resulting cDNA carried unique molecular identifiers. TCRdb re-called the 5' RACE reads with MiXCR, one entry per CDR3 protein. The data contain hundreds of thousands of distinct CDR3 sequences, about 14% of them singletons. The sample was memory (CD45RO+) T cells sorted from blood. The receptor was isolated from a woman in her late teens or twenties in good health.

CDR3 region: CASSSDWVFYGYTF. The CDR3 DNA reads TGTGCCAGCAGTTCCGATTGGGTGTTCTATGGCTACACCTTC. The chain has TRBV5-6 and TRBJ1-2, with D unresolved. Trimming removed 5 bases from V and 4 bases from J, with 15 bases in between. The CDR3 contains 14 residues. Looked up from germline, CDR1 is SGHDT and CDR2 is YYEEEE. The complete variable domain, with remaining parts taken from reference TRBV5-6 and TRBJ1-2, reads DAGVTQSPTHLIKTRGQQVTLRCSPKSGHDTVSWYQQALGQGPQFIFQYYEEEERQRGNFPDRFSGHQFPNYSSELNVNALLLGDSALYLCASSSDWVFYGYTFGSGTRLTVV.